The present entry profiles one TCR beta chain with its context. Germline V gene sequence: CDR1 MNHEY, CDR2 SVGAGI. Losses at the gene ends were 6 bases for V and 6 bases for J; bases not matched to a gene: 5. This CDR3 has 15 residues. This specimen comes from a study of control samples from healthy donors and cancer patients. Here immunoSEQ multiplex PCR was the method, and the copy in TCRdb shows in-frame clones only, minus some. The sample lists 180,000 or so clones, just under 95% seen once, with roughly 4.3% in the top ten. The sample consisted of blood. The chain is built from TRBV6-5 and TRBJ1-6; 10 bases agree with TRBD1. This receptor was identified in a woman aged 55-75 years in good health. CDR3 amino acids: CASRGTGVSNSPLHF. For the CDR3, the DNA is TGTGCCAGCAGGGGGACAGGGGTTAGTAATTCACCCCTCCACTTT.